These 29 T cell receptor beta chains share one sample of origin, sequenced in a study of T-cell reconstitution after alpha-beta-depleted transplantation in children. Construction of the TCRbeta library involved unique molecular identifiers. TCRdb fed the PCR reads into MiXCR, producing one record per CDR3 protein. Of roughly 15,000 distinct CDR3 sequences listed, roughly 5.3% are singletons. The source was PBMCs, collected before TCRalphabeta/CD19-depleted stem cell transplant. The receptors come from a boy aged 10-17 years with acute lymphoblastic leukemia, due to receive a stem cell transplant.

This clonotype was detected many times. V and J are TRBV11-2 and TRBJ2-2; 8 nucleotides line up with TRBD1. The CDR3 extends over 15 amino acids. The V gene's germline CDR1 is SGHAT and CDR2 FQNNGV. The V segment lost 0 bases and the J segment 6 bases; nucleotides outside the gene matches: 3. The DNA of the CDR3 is TGTGCCAGCAGCTTAGACAGGGGGCGATCCGGGGAGCTGTTTTTT. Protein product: CASSLDRGRSGELFF.

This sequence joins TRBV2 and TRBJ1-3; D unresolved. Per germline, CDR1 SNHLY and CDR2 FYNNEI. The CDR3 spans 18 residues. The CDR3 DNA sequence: TGTACCATCACCCAGAAGGAGTTGGGCAGAGACTCTGGAAACACCATATATTTT. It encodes CTITQKELGRDSGNTIYF.

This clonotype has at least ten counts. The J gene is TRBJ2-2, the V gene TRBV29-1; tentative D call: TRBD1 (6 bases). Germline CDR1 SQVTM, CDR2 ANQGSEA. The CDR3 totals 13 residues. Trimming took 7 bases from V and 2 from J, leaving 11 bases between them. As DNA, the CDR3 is TGCAGCGCGGACAGACTCAACACCGGGGAGCTGTTTTTT. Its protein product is CSADRLNTGELFF.

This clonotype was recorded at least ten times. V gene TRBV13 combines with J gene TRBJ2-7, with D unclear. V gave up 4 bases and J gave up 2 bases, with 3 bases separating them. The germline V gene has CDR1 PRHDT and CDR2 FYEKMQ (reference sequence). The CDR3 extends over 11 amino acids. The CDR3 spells CASSSPYEQYF. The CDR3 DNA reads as TGTGCCAGCAGCTCCCCCTACGAGCAGTACTTC.

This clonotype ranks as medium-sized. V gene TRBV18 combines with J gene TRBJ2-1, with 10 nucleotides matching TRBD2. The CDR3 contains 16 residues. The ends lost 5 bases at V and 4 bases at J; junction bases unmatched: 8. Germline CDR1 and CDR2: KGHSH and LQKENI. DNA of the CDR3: TGTGCCAGCTCATATTCCAGCGGGAGGGTATACAATGAGCAGTTCTTC. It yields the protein CASSYSSGRVYNEQFF.

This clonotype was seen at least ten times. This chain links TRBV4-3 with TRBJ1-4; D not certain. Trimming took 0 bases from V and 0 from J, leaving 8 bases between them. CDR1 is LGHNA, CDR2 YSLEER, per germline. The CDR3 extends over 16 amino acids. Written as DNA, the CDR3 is TGCGCCAGCAGCCAAGAGCCAGCTACAACTAATGAAAAACTGTTTTTT. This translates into CASSQEPATTNEKLFF.

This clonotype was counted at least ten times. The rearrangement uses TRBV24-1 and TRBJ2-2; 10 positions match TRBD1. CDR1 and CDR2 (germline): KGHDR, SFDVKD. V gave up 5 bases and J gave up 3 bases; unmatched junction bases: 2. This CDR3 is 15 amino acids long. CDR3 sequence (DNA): TGTGCCACCAGTGCGGGACAGGGGTACACCGGGGAGCTGTTTTTT. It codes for CATSAGQGYTGELFF.

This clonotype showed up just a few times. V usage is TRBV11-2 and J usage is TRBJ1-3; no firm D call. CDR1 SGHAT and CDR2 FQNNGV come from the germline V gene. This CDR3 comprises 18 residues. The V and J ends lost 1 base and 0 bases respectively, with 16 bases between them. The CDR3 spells CASSLVFIGRNSGNTIYF. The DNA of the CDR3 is TGTGCCAGCAGCTTAGTATTCATCGGACGGAACTCTGGAAACACCATATATTTT.

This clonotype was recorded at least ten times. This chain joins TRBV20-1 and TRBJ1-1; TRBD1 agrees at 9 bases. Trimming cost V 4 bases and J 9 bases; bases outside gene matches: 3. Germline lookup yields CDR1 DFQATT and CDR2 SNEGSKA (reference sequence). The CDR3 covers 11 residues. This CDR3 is CSAKGQGQAFF. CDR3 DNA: TGCAGTGCTAAGGGACAGGGACAAGCTTTCTTT.

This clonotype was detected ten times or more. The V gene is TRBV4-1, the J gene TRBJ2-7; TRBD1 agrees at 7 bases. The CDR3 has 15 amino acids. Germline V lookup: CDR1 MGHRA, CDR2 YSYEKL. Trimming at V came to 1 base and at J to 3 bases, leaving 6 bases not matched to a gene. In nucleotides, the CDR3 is TGCGCCAGCAGCCAAGGAAGGACAGGAAACTACGAGCAGTACTTC. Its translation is CASSQGRTGNYEQYF.

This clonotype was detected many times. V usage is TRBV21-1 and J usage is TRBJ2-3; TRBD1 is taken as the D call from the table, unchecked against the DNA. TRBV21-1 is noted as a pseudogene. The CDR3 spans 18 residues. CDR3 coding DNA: TGTGCCAGCAGCCGTGGACAGGGGGTGAGCTCCTTCACAGATACGCAGTATTTT. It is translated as CASSRGQGVSSFTDTQYF.

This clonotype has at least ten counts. The DNA for the CDR3 is TGTGCCAGCAGCTTGGCGGGGCAGCGGTTAAACTACGAGCAGTACTTC. Amino acid sequence: CASSLAGQRLNYEQYF. The V gene is TRBV5-6, the J gene TRBJ2-7; tentatively, D is TRBD1 or TRBD2 (5 bases each). The germline V gene has CDR1 SGHDT and CDR2 YYEEEE. V shed 0 bases and J shed 3 bases, with 16 bases lying between them. The CDR3 is 16 residues long.

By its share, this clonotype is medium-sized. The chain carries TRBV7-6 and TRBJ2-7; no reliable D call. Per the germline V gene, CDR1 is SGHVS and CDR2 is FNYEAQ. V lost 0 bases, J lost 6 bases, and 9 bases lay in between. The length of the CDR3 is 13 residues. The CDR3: CASSLATTTEQYF. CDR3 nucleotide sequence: TGTGCCAGCAGCTTAGCAACTACGACCGAGCAGTACTTC.

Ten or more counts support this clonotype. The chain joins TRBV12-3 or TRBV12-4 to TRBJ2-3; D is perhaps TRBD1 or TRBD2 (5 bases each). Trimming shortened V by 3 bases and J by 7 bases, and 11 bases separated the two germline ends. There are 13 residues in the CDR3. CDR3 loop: CASSFDYRNTQYF. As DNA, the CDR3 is TGTGCCAGCAGTTTTGACTACAGGAATACGCAGTATTTT.

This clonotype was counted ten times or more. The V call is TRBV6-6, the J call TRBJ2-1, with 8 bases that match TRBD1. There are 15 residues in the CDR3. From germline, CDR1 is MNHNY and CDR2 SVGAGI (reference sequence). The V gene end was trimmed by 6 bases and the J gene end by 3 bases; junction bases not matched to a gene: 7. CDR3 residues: CASRPGQGLYNEQFF. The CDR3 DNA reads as TGTGCCAGCAGGCCAGGACAGGGTCTCTACAATGAGCAGTTCTTC.

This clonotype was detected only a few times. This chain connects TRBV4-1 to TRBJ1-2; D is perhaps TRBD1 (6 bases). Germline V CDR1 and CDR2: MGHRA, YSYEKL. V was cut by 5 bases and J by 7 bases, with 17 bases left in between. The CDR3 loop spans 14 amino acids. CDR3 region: CASSESAGAVGYTF. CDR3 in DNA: TGCGCCAGCAGCGAGTCGGCAGGGGCGGTTGGCTACACCTTC.

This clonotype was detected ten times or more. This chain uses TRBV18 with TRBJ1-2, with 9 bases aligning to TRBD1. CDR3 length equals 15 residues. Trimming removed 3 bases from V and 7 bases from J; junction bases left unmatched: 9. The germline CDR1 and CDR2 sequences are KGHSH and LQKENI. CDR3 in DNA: TGTGCCAGCTCACCTACGGGACAGGGTAGATTTGGCTACACCTTC. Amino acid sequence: CASSPTGQGRFGYTF.

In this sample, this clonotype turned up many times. The CDR3 region has the DNA TGTGCCAGCAGTCTAGAGGGGACCGATAATGAAAAACTGTTTTTT. Amino acid sequence: CASSLEGTDNEKLFF. J is TRBJ1-4 and V is TRBV6-5, with D possibly matching TRBD1 (5 bases). The CDR3 contains 15 residues. Germline V lookup: CDR1 MNHEY, CDR2 SVGAGI. Trimming left V 5 bases short and J 4 bases short, with 14 bases between.

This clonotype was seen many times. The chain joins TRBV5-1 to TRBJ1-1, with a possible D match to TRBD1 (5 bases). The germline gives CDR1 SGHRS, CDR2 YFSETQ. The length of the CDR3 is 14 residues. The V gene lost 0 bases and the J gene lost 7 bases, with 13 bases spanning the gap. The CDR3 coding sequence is TGCGCCAGCAGCTTGGCACCGACAGAGTATGAAGCTTTCTTT. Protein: CASSLAPTEYEAFF.

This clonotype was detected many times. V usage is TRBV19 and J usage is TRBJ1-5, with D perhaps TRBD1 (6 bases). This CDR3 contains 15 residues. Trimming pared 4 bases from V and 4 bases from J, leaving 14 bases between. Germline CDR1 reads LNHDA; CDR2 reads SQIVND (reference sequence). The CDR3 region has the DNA TGTGCCAGTAGTACGTCAGTTCAGGGGAATCAGCCCCAGCATTTT. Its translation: CASSTSVQGNQPQHF.

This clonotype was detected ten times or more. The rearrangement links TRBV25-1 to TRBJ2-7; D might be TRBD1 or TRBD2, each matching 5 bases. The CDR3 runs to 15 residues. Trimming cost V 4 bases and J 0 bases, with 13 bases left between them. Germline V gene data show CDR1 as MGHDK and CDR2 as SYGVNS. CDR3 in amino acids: CASSGWPGSSYEQYF. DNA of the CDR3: TGTGCCAGCAGTGGATGGCCAGGGAGCTCCTACGAGCAGTACTTC.

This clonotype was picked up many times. The CDR3 DNA follows: TGTGCCAGCAGTCGGACAGGGGGTTTGAACACTGAAGCTTTCTTT. It encodes CASSRTGGLNTEAFF. The chain is built from TRBV28 and TRBJ1-1; 10 positions match TRBD1. J was trimmed by 0 bases and V by 5 bases; bases with no gene match: 3. Germline values: CDR1 MDHEN, CDR2 SYDVKM. The CDR3 runs to 15 residues.

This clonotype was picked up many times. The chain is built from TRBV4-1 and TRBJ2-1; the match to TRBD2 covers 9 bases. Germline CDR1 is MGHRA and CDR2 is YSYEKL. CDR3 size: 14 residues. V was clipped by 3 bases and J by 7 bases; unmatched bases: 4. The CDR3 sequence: CASSQPSGKNEQFF. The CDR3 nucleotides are TGCGCCAGCAGCCAGCCTAGCGGGAAGAATGAGCAGTTCTTC.

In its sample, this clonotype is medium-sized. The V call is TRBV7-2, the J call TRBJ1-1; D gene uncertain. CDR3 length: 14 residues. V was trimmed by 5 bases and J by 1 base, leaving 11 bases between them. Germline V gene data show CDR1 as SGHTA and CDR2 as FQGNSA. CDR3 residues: CASSLGPANTEAFF. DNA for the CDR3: TGTGCCAGCAGCCTAGGGCCTGCGAACACTGAAGCTTTCTTT.

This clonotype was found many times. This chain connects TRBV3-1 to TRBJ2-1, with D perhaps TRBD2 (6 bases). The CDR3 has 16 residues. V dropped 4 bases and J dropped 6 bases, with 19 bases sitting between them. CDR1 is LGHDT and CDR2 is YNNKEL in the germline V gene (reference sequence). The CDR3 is CASSRPGDPGGNEQFF. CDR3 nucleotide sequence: TGTGCCAGCAGCCGACCGGGAGACCCAGGTGGCAATGAGCAGTTCTTC.

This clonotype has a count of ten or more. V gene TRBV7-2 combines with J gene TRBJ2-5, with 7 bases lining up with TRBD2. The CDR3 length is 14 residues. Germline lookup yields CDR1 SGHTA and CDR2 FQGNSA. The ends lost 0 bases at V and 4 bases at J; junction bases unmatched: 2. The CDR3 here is CASSLAGRGETQYF. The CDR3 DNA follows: TGTGCCAGCAGCTTAGCAGGGAGGGGAGAGACCCAGTACTTC.

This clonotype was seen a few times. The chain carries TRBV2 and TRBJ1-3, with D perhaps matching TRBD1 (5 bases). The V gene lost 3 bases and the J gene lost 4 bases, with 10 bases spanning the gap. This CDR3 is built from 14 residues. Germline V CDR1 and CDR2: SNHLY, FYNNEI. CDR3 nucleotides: TGTGCCAGCAGTGAGGGGACCAGAGGAAACACCATATATTTT. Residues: CASSEGTRGNTIYF.

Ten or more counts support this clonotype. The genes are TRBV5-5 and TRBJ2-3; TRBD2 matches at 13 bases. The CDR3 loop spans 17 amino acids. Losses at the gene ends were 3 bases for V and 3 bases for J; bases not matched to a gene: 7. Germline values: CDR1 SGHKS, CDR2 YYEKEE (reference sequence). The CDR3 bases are TGTGCCAGCAGCTCGGGACTAGCGGGGCCTAAGACAGATACGCAGTATTTT. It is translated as CASSSGLAGPKTDTQYF.

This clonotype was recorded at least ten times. CDR3 residues: CASSYQGGVYEQYF. The CDR3 DNA reads TGTGCCAGCAGTTACCAGGGAGGCGTGTACGAGCAGTACTTC. The V and J genes are TRBV6-2 or TRBV6-3 and TRBJ2-7; D perhaps matches TRBD2 (6 bases). V was shortened by 2 bases and J by 4 bases, with 12 bases between the two germline ends. The V gene's germline CDR1 is MNHEY and CDR2 SVGEGT. This CDR3 spans 14 amino acids.